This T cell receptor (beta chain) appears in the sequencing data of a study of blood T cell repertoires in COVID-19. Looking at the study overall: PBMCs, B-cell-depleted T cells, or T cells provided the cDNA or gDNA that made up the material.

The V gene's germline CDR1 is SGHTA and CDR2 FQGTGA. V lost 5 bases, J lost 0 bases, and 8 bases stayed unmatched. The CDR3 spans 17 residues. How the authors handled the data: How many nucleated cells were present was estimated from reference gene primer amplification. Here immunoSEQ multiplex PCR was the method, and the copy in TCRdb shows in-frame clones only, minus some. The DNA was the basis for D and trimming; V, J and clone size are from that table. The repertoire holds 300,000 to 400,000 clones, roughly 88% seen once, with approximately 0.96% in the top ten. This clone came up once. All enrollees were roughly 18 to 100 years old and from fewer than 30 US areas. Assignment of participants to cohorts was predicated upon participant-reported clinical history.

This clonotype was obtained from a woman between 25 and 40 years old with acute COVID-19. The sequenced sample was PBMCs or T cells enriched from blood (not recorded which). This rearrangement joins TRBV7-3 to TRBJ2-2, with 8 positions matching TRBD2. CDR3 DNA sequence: TGTGCCAGCAGCCCGACTAGCGCTAGGGCGAACACCGGGGAGCTGTTTTTT. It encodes CASSPTSARANTGELFF. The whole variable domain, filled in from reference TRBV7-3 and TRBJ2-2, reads GAGVSQTPSNKVTEKGKYVELRCDPISGHTALYWYRQSLGQGPEFLIYFQGTGAADDSGLPNDRFFAVRPEGSVSTLKIQRTERGDSAVYLCASSPTSARANTGELFFGEGSRLTVL.